A selection of T cell receptor beta chains follows, all from one sample in a study of technical replicates of blood from a few donors. TCRdb keeps only in-frame clones here, not all; method: immunoSEQ multiplex PCR. The data hold approximately 70,000 clones, with roughly 90% observed a single time. Sample: PBMCs. The receptors originated from a human donor in good health. Some clones in this sample may be carry-over from other donors' samples. Both conserved end residues are part of each CDR3. A D gene is named only where the DNA matches it firmly. For some rows the clone size is stated as once, few or many, or as a class when expanded; others skip it.

TGTGCCTGGAGTGTTCGTTATTCTGGGGCCAACGTCCTGACTTTC | CAWSVRYSGANVLTF | . | . | TRBJ2-6 | TRBV30
TGCGCCAGCAGCCAATCCTATGAGACAGGGGGCGCGAGCTCCTACAATGAGCAGTTCTTC | CASSQSYETGGASSYNEQFF | TRBD1 | . | TRBJ2-1 | TRBV4-1
TGTGCCAGCAGAGGGACAGGGAGCAACAATGAGCAGTTCTTC | CASRGTGSNNEQFF | TRBD1 | . | TRBJ2-1 | TRBV2
TGTGCCAGCAGCCCAAGACAGGGTAGTAATGAGCAGTTCTTC | CASSPRQGSNEQFF | TRBD1 | . | TRBJ2-1 | TRBV27
TGTGCCAGCAGTGAAGAGGGGGTGGAGACCCAGTACTTC | CASSEEGVETQYF | . | once | TRBJ2-5 | TRBV2
TGTGCCAGCAGTCTCGAAGGGGGGACTACCCACCCACTCGCCAACACCGGGGAGCTGTTTTTT | CASSLEGGTTHPLANTGELFF | . | . | TRBJ2-2 | TRBV27
TGCGCCAGCAGCATTGGGACAGGGCGGGAAAAACTGTTTTTT | CASSIGTGREKLFF | TRBD1 | . | TRBJ1-4 | TRBV5-1
TGTGCCAGTAAAATAGCGGGAGGTCCCTACGAGCAGTACTTC | CASKIAGGPYEQYF | TRBD2 | . | TRBJ2-7 | TRBV19
TGCGCCAGCAGCTTGGGGGCGGGGGGATTTACAGATACGCAGTATTTT | CASSLGAGGFTDTQYF | TRBD2 | . | TRBJ2-3 | TRBV5-1
TGTGCCAGCAGACTCGACAGTCACCACGAGCAGTACTTC | CASRLDSHHEQYF | . | once | TRBJ2-7 | TRBV6-5
TGTGCCAGTAGTACGCCGGGACAGCGAGCCGGAAAACTGTTTTTT | CASSTPGQRAGKLFF | TRBD1 | . | TRBJ1-4 | TRBV19
TGTGCCAGCAGCTTTCGGGATGTAGCGGGGGAGCAGTACTTC | CASSFRDVAGEQYF | TRBD2 | . | TRBJ2-7 | TRBV7-2
TGTGCCGGCACGACTAGCGTAAACAATGAGCAGTTCTTC | CAGTTSVNNEQFF | TRBD2 | . | TRBJ2-1 | TRBV18
TGCGCCAGCAGCCAAGATCGCTTGGGGCCCCACTATGGCTACACCTTC | CASSQDRLGPHYGYTF | . | . | TRBJ1-2 | TRBV4-3
TGTGCCACGGGACAGGGCGCGAACAATGAGCAGTTCTTC | CATGQGANNEQFF | TRBD1 | once | TRBJ2-1 | TRBV7-3
TGTGCCAGCAGCTTACTAGGGGGGGGAGAGACCCAGTACTTC | CASSLLGGGETQYF | . | . | TRBJ2-5 | TRBV7-3
TGCAGCGTTGAAGTCAACAGGCAGCTAGCCAAAAACATTCAGTACTTC | CSVEVNRQLAKNIQYF | . | . | TRBJ2-4 | TRBV29-1
TGTGCCAGCAGCTCCAGGGAGGGTCCCTCTGGAAACACCATATATTTT | CASSSREGPSGNTIYF | . | . | TRBJ1-3 | TRBV7-6
TGTGCTAGTGGTTCGCCGCTCGGAGGCTTACAAGAGACCCAGTACTTC | CASGSPLGGLQETQYF | . | . | TRBJ2-5 | TRBV12-5
TGTGCCACCGCAGGGGACCCAGGGACCGGGGAGCTGTTTTTT | CATAGDPGTGELFF | . | . | TRBJ2-2 | TRBV10-3
TGTGCCAGCAGCCAACTTAGCGGGAGGGCAGCAGATACGCAGTATTTT | CASSQLSGRAADTQYF | TRBD2 | . | TRBJ2-3 | TRBV4-2
TGTGCCAGCAGCCCTCAGACAGGGACCGGGGATGGCTACACCTTC | CASSPQTGTGDGYTF | TRBD1 | once | TRBJ1-2 | TRBV7-2
TGTGCCAGTAGTAGGACAACAGACTACGAGCAGTACTTC | CASSRTTDYEQYF | . | . | TRBJ2-7 | TRBV19
TGTGCCAGCAGCCCGCGGGGATTTTATGGCTACACCTTC | CASSPRGFYGYTF | . | . | TRBJ1-2 | TRBV27
TGTGCCAGTAGTAACGGGGGACTAGTCAATGAGCAGTTCTTC | CASSNGGLVNEQFF | TRBD2 | . | TRBJ2-1 | TRBV19
TGTGCCAGCAGCTTGACAGGGGATAGCAATCAGCCCCAGCATTTT | CASSLTGDSNQPQHF | TRBD1 | . | TRBJ1-5 | TRBV7-2
TGTGCCAGCAGTTCTAATGCGGGGCTCGCGCCGTACGAGCAGTACTTC | CASSSNAGLAPYEQYF | . | . | TRBJ2-7 | TRBV6-6
TGCGCCAGCAGCCAGCAAGGGACAGGGGGGACGAAACTGTTTTTT | CASSQQGTGGTKLFF | TRBD1 | . | TRBJ1-4 | TRBV4-3
TGTGCCAGCAGCCCCGTTACAGGGGTGGATCAGCCCCAGCATTTT | CASSPVTGVDQPQHF | TRBD1 | . | TRBJ1-5 | TRBV7-3
TGCGCCAGCAGCCAAGGCATAATCCGAGACATCACAGATACGCAGTATTTT | CASSQGIIRDITDTQYF | . | . | TRBJ2-3 | TRBV4-3
TGTGCCATTATCGGACACTACACTGGGGAGCTGTTTTTT | CAIIGHYTGELFF | . | once | TRBJ2-2 | TRBV2
TGTGCCAGCAGCTTAGTGGCAGGGGATGGCTACACCTTC | CASSLVAGDGYTF | . | . | TRBJ1-2 | TRBV7-9
TGTGCCAGCAGCCCCCTGACAGGCGGGAGGGGGGAGCTGTTTTTT | CASSPLTGGRGELFF | TRBD2 | . | TRBJ2-2 | TRBV7-3
TGTGCCAGCAGTTCCGCCACGGGACAGGGGAACTATGGCTACACCTTC | CASSSATGQGNYGYTF | TRBD1 | . | TRBJ1-2 | TRBV6-5
TGCGCCAGCAGCCAGACGGACAGGGAGAACACCGGGGAGCTGTTTTTT | CASSQTDRENTGELFF | TRBD1 | . | TRBJ2-2 | TRBV4-1
TGTGCCAGCAGTTTACAGGGACTGGGGGAGGGCTACACCTTC | CASSLQGLGEGYTF | . | few | TRBJ1-2 | TRBV27
TGTGCCAGCAGCCTAACAGGGGGAAGCACCGGGGAGCTGTTTTTT | CASSLTGGSTGELFF | TRBD1 | . | TRBJ2-2 | TRBV6-6
TGTGCCAGCAGTTTAATAGCGGGGGGAATTTACAATGAGCAGTTCTTC | CASSLIAGGIYNEQFF | TRBD2 | . | TRBJ2-1 | TRBV6-5
TGTGCCAGCAGCCCTGGACAGCTTTACTCTGGAAACACCATATATTTT | CASSPGQLYSGNTIYF | . | few | TRBJ1-3 | TRBV7-9
TGTGCCAGTATCCCTTCCCAGGGGAATCAGCCCCAGCATTTT | CASIPSQGNQPQHF | . | . | TRBJ1-5 | TRBV19
TGTGCCAGCAGTGCAGGGCATGACAATGAGCAGTTCTTC | CASSAGHDNEQFF | . | . | TRBJ2-1 | TRBV2
TGTGCCAGCAGTTCACGACTAGCGGGGTACCAAGAGACCCAGTACTTC | CASSSRLAGYQETQYF | TRBD2 | . | TRBJ2-5 | TRBV27
TGTGCCAGCAGCTTAAATTTAATTGGGGCTGGGTACACTGAAGCTTTCTTT | CASSLNLIGAGYTEAFF | . | . | TRBJ1-1 | TRBV7-3
TGTGCCAGCAGTGTTGGGGATAGCGATGGCTACACCTTC | CASSVGDSDGYTF | . | . | TRBJ1-2 | TRBV2
TGTGCCAGCTCACTCGACAGGGGAAGCTCCTATAATTCACCCCTCCACTTT | CASSLDRGSSYNSPLHF | TRBD1 | . | TRBJ1-6 | TRBV18
TGTGCCAGCAGTCCAACGGGGGGGCTGGAGACCGGGGAGCTGTTTTTT | CASSPTGGLETGELFF | TRBD2 | . | TRBJ2-2 | TRBV6-4
TGTGCCAGCAGCTTGTGGCGGACAGAAAGTGGGAACTATGGCTACACCTTC | CASSLWRTESGNYGYTF | . | many | TRBJ1-2 | TRBV5-6
TGTGCCAGCAGCTACCCTCAAACGCGGGACAGGGCCTCTGGAGTGTACAATGAGCAGTTCTTC | CASSYPQTRDRASGVYNEQFF | TRBD1 | . | TRBJ2-1 | TRBV7-6
TGTGCCAGCAGCCAAAGACGACAGGGAGGCTACGAGCAGTACTTC | CASSQRRQGGYEQYF | . | . | TRBJ2-7 | TRBV4-2
TGTGCCAGCAGCATGGGACTAGCGGGAGGTTCGCAGTATTTT | CASSMGLAGGSQYF | TRBD2 | . | TRBJ2-3 | TRBV7-2
TGTGCCAGCTCTTCCCGGCCGGGGGGCACTCAAGGCGAGCAGTACTTC | CASSSRPGGTQGEQYF | . | . | TRBJ2-7 | TRBV18
TGTGCCAGCAGCGCTCTCCGGGACAGGGGGCCCGATATTGAAGAGACCCAGTACTTC | CASSALRDRGPDIEETQYF | TRBD1 | . | TRBJ2-5 | TRBV13
TGTGCCAGCAGCATCCAACAGGGGGCTGATTCTCCCCTCCACTTT | CASSIQQGADSPLHF | TRBD1 | . | TRBJ1-6 | TRBV4-2
TGTGCCAGCAGCTTAGGGACAAACTATGGCTACACCTTC | CASSLGTNYGYTF | . | . | TRBJ1-2 | TRBV7-3
TGTGCCAGCAGCTTATCACGGGGAAACACCATATATTTT | CASSLSRGNTIYF | . | . | TRBJ1-3 | TRBV7-2